The present T cell receptor (beta chain) was sequenced within a study of blood T cell repertoires in COVID-19. The overall study: PBMCs, B-cell-depleted T cells, or T cells provided the cDNA or gDNA that made up the material.

Germline V CDR1 and CDR2: SGHNT, YYREEE (reference sequence). The CDR3 sequence is 14 residues long. Assay used: immunoSEQ multiplex PCR; TCRdb lists only in-frame clones, some missing. The profile shows more than 200,000 clones, 70% to 90% of them singletons. Notes on this clone: Mismatch with germline at one junction end may stem from a read error.

The sequence was collected from a woman in her sixties or seventies with COVID-19, enrolled during active disease. The sequenced sample consisted of peripheral blood. The chain is built from TRBV5-4 and TRBJ1-2, with D tentatively TRBD1 (6 bases). CDR3 amino acids: CASTLRGGGYGYTF. CDR3 bases: TGTGCCAGCACCTTGAGGGGAGGGGGGTATGGCTACACCTTC.